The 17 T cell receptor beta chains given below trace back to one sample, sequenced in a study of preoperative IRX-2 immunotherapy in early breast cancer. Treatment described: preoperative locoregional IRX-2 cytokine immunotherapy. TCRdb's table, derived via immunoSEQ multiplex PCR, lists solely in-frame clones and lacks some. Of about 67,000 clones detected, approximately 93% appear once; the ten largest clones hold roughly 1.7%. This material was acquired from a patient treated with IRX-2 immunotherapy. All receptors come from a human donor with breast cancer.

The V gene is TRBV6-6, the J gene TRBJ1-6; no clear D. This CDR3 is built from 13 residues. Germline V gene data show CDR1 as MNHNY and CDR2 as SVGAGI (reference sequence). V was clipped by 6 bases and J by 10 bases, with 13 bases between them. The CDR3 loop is CASRRRFSSPLHF. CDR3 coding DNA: TGTGCCAGCAGGCGACGGTTTTCGTCACCCCTCCACTTT.

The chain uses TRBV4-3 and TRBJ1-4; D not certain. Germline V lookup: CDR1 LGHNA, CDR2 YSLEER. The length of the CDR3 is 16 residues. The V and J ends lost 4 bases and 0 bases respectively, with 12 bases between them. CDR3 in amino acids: CASSRGLGTTNEKLFF. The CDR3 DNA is TGCGCCAGCAGCCGGGGTTTAGGGACAACTAATGAAAAACTGTTTTTT.

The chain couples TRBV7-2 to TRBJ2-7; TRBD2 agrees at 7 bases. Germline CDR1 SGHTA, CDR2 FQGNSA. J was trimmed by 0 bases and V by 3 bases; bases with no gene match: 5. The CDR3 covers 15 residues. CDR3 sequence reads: CASSFRAGPSYEQYF. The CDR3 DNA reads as TGTGCCAGCAGCTTTCGAGCGGGGCCCTCCTACGAGCAGTACTTC.

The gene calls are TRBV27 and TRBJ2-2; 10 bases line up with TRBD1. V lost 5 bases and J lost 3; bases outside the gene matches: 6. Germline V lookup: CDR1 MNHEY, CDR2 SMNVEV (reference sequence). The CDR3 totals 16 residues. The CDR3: CASSEEDRGDTGELFF. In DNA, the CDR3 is TGTGCCAGCAGTGAGGAGGACAGGGGGGACACCGGGGAGCTGTTTTTT.

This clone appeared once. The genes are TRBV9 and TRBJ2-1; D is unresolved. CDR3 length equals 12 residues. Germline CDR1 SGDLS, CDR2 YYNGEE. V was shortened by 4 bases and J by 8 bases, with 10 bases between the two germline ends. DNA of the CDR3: TGTGCCAGCAGCCCTCGGACGGATGAGCAGTTCTTC. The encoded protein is CASSPRTDEQFF.

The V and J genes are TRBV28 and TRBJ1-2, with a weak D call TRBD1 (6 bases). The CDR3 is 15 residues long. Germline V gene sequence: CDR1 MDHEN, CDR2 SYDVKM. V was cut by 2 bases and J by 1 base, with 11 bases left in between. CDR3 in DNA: TGTGCCAGCAGTTTAGCCGACAGGATTAACTATGGCTACACCTTC. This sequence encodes CASSLADRINYGYTF.

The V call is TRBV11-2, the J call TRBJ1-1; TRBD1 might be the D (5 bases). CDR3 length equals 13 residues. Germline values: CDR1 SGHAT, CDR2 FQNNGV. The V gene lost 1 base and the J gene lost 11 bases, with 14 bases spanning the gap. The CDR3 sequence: CASSLGGVVWAFF. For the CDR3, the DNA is TGTGCCAGCAGCTTAGGAGGGGTAGTGTGGGCTTTCTTT. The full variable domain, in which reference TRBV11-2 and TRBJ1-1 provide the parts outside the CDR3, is EAGVAQSPRYKIIEKRQSVAFWCNPISGHATLYWYQQILGQGPKLLIQFQNNGVVDDSQLPKDRFSAERLKGVDSTLKIQPAKLEDSAVYLCASSLGGVVWAFFGQGTRLTVV.

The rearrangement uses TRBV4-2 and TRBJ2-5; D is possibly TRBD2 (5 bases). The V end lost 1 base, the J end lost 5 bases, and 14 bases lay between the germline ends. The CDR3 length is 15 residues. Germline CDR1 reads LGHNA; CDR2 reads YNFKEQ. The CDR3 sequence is CASSQVPGPGETQYF. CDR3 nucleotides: TGTGCCAGCAGCCAAGTACCCGGACCGGGGGAGACCCAGTACTTC.

DNA for the CDR3: TGTGCCAGCAGGGGGGCTGAGGACGGGAGGCCCGAGCAGTACTTC. It encodes CASRGAEDGRPEQYF. This chain uses TRBV6-6 with TRBJ2-7, with D tentatively TRBD2 (7 bases). CDR3 length equals 15 residues. Germline V gene data show CDR1 as MNHNY and CDR2 as SVGAGI (reference sequence). V was shortened by 6 bases and J by 6 bases, with 21 bases between the two germline ends.

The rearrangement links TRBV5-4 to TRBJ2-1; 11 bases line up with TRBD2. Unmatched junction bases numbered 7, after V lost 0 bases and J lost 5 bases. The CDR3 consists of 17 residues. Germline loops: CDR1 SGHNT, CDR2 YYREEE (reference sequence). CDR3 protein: CASSLGLAGGPHNEQFF. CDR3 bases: TGTGCCAGCAGCTTGGGCCTAGCGGGGGGCCCGCACAATGAGCAGTTCTTC.

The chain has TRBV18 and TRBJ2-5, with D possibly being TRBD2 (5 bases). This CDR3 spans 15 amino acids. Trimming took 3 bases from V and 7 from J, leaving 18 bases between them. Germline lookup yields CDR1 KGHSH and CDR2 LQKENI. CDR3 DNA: TGTGCCAGCTCACCCCAGGTGCCCCAAGGAGGGACCCAGTACTTC. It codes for CASSPQVPQGGTQYF.

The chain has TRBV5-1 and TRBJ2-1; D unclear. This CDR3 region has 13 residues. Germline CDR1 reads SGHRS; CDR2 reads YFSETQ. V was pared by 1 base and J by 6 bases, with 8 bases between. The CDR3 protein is CASSLQTTNEQFF. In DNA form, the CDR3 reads TGCGCCAGCAGCTTGCAAACGACCAATGAGCAGTTCTTC.

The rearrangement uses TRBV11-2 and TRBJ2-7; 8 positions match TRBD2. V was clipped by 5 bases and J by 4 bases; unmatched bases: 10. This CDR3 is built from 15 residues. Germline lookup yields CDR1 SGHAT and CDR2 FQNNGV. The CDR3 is CASSARGVTLYEQYF. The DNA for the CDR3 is TGTGCCAGCAGCGCGCGGGGGGTCACACTTTACGAGCAGTACTTC.

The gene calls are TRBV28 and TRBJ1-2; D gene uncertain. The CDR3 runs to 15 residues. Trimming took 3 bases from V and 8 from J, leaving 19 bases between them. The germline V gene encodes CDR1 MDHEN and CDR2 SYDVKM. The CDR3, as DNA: TGTGCCAGCAGTTTTGGGAATTATGGATTGGGAGGCTACACCTTC. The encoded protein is CASSFGNYGLGGYTF.

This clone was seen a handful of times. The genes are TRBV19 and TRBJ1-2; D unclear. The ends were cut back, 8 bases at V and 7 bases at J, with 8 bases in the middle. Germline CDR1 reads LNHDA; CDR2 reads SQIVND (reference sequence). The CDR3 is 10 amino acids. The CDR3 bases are TGTGCCAGTGGGATAGGTGGCTACACCTTC. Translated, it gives CASGIGGYTF.

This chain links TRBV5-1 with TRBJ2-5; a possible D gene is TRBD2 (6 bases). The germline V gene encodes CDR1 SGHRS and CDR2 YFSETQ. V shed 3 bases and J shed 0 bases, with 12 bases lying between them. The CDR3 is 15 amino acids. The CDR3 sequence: CASSSDGGYQETQYF. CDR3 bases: TGCGCCAGCAGCTCGGACGGGGGATACCAAGAGACCCAGTACTTC.

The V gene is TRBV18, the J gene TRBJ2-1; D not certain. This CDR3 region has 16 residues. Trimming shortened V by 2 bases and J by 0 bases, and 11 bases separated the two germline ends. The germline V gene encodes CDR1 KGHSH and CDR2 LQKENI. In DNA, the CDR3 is TGTGCCAGCTCACCAATAGTCGGGCCCTCCTACAATGAGCAGTTCTTC. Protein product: CASSPIVGPSYNEQFF.